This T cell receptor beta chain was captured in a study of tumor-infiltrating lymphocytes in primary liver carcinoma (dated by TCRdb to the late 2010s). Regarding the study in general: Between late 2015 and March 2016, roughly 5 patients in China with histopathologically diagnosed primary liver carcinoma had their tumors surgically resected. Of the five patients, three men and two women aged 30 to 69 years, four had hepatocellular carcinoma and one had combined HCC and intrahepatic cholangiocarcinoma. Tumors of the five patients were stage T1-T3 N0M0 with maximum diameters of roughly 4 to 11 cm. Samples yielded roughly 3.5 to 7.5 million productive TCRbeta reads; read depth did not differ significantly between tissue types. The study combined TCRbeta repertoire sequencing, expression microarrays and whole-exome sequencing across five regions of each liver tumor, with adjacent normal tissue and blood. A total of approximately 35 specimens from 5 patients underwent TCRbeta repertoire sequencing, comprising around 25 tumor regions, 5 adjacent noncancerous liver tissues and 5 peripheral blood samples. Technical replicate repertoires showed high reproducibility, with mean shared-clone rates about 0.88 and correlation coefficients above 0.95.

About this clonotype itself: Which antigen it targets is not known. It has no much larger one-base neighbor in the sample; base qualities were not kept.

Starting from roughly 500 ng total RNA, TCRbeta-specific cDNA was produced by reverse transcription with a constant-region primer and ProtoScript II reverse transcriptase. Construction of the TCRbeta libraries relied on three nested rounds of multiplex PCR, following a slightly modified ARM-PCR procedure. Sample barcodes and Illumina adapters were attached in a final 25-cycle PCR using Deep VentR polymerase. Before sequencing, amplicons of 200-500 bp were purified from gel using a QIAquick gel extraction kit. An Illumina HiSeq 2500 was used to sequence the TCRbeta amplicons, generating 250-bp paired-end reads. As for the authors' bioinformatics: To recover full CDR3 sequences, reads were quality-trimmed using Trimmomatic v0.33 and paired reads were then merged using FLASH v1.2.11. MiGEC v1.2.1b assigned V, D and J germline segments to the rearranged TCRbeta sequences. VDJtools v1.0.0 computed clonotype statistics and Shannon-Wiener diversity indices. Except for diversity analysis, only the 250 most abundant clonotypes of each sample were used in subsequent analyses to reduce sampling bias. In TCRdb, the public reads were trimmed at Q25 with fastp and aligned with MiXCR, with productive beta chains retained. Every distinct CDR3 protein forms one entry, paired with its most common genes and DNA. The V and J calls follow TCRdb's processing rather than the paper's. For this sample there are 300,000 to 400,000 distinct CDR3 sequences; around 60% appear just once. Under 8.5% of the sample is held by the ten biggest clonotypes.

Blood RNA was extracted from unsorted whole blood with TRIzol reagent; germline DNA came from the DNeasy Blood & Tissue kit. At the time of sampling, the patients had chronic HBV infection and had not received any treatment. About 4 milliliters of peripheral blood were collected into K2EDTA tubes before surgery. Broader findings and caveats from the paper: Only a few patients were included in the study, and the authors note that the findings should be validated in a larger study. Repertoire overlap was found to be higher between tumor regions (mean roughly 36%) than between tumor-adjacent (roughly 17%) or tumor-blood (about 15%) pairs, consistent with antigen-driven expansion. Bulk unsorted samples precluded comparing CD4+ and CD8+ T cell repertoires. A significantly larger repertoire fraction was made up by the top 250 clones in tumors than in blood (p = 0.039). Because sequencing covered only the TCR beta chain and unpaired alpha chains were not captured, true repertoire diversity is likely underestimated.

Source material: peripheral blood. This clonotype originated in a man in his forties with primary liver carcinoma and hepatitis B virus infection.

CDR3 reads: CASSQDTGLVVGYTF. The nucleotides read TGCGCCAGCAGCCAAGATACCGGGCTAGTAGTCGGCTACACCTTC. This chain is built from TRBV4-1 and TRBJ1-2; there is no confident call for the D gene. The germline V gene supplies CDR1 MGHRA and CDR2 YSYEKL. The CDR3 starts with the cysteine, ends with the phenylalanine, and has 15 residues. Just the 45-base CDR3 DNA is kept, in frame starting at base 1. V drops 0 bases and J drops 8 bases, leaving 16 bases in between.